This entry features one TCR beta chain sequence. This sample is part of a study of T cells expressing NK-cell markers. Germline lookup yields CDR1 LGHNA and CDR2 YNFKEQ. The CDR3 extends over 16 amino acids. TCRdb re-called the 5' RACE reads and shows each CDR3 protein once, DNA omitted. This repertoire comprises a few hundred thousand distinct CDR3 sequences; its ten largest clones make up 4% to 6.5%. What was sequenced was blood T cells: a sorted CD56 or NKG2C T cell subset, CD4+ or CD8+ T cells, or bulk PBMC T cells (not recorded which). This clonotype was sampled from a man aged 18 to 69 in good health. J is TRBJ2-7 and V is TRBV4-2; TCRdb names TRBD2, which stays unverified in the absence of DNA. This chain's CDR3 is CASSQAGDVPSYEQYF.